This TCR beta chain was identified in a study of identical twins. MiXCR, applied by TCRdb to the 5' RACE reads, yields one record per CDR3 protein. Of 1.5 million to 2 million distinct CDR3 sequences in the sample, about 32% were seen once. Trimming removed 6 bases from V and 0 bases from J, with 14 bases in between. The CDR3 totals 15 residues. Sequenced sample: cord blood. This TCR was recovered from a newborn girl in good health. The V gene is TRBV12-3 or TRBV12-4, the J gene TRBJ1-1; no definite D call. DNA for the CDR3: TGTGCCAGCAGCCAAGGTAGGGCGATGAACACTGAAGCTTTCTTT. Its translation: CASSQGRAMNTEAFF.